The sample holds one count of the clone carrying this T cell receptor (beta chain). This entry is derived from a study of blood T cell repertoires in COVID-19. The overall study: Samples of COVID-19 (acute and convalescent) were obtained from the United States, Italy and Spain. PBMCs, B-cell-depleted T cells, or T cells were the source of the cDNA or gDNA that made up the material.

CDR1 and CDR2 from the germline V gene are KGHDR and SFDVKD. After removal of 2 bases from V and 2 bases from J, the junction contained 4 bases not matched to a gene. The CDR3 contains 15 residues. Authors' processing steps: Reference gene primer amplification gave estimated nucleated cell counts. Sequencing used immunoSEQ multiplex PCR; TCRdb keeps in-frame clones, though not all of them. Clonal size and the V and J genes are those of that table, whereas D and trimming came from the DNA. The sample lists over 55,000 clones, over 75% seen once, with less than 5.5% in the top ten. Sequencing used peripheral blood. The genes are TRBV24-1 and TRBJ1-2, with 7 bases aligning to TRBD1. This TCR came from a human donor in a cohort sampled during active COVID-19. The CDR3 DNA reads TGTGCCACCAGTGATTACCGGGACAGAAACTATGGCTACACCTTC. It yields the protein CATSDYRDRNYGYTF.